The sequence of this T cell receptor beta chain was determined in a study of blood T cell repertoires in COVID-19 (dated by TCRdb to the early 2020s). In the study overall: The collaborator samples originated in the United States, Italy and Spain and spanned the acute and convalescent phases of COVID-19. The prospective study material was composed of cDNA or gDNA derived from T cells, B-cell-depleted T cells, or PBMCs. Subjects who had been exposed to COVID-19, were actively infected with it, or had recovered from it provided the deeply sampled blood TCRbeta repertoires that made up the dataset. The repertoires were released in a freely available public database intended as a resource for research on the immune response to SARS-CoV-2. The samples were drawn from the first 160 participants of the ongoing ImmuneRACE study and from some 1,300 subjects provided by 6 global collaborators. Nearly every sample came with metadata listing a de-identified subject ID, COVID-19 status, age in years and sex. HLA class I and class II types, where available, came from metadata supplied by the sample provider rather than from assay-based typing.

In the germline V gene, CDR1 corresponds to SGDLS and CDR2 to YYNGEE. The junction shows trimming of 2 bases on V and 2 bases on J, plus 13 bases between the germline ends. The CDR3 goes from the cysteine to the phenylalanine over 15 residues. The read is trimmed to its CDR3 DNA, 45 bases read in frame from base 1. TCRbeta CDR3 regions were amplified from genomic DNA using the immunoSEQ Assay, a bias-controlled multiplex PCR. In the original analysis: Nucleated cell counts per sample were estimated from amplification of reference gene primers within the assay. To quantify the absolute abundance of each unique TCRbeta CDR3 rearrangement, sequence reads were collapsed and filtered. For each sample, productive Simpson clonality was calculated as the square root of Simpson's diversity index over productive rearrangements. The table comes from immuneACCESS by way of TCRdb, which keeps in-frame sequences with V and J called. Part of the clones is missing from these tables; in studies checked, under half for an unresolved V gene and the rest for unknown reasons. V and J calls and clone size are copied from that table; D and trimming were computed from the DNA. This sample has some 150,000 clones in its table, and approximately 85% of those were observed once. Together, the top ten hold less than 9% of the sample.

Points on this clone: Its antigen target is currently unknown. No much larger clone exists at a distance of one base, and base qualities are not known.

Another Seattle source contributed samples from volunteer blood donors who had recovered from COVID-19. Whole blood was collected in K2EDTA tubes by collaborating institutions according to the institutions' own protocols. For TCRbeta analysis, collaborators shipped samples as frozen whole blood, isolated PBMCs, or DNA extracted from either of those sample types. The paper's findings and limits, for the study overall: The amount of clinical and demographic metadata varied by source and participant and was provided uncurated.

This clonotype originated in a man aged 35 to 55 who had recovered from COVID-19. The sequenced sample was peripheral blood. The rearrangement joined TRBV9 to TRBJ1-1, with a weak D call of TRBD1 (6 bases match). The CDR3 corresponds to CASSVPKGENTEAFF. The nucleotides are TGTGCCAGCAGCGTTCCAAAGGGGGAAAACACTGAAGCTTTCTTT.